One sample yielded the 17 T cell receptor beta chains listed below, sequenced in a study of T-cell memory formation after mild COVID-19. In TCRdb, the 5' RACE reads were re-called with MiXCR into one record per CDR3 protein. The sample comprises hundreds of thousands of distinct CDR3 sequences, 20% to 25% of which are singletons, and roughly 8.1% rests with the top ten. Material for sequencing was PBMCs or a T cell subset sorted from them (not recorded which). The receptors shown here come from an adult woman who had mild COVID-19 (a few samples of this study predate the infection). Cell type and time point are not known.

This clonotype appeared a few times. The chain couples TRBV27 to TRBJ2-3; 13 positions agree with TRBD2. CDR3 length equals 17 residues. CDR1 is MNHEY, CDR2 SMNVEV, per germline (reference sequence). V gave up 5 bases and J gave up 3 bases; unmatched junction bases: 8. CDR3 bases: TGTGCCAGCAGTCAATATATGACTAGCGGGGGGACAGATACGCAGTATTTT. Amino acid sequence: CASSQYMTSGGTDTQYF.

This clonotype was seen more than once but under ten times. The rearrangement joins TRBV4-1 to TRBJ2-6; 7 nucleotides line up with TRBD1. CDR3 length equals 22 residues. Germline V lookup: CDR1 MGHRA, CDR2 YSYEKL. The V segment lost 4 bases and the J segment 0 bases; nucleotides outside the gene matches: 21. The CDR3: CASSPRQGMERGLSSGANVLTF. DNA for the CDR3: TGCGCCAGCAGCCCCAGACAGGGAATGGAAAGGGGGCTAAGCTCTGGGGCCAACGTCCTGACTTTC.

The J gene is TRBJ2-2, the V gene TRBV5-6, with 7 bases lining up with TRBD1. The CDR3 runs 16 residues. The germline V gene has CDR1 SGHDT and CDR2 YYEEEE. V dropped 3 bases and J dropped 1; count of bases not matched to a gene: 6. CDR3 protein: CASSWWTGQNTGELFF. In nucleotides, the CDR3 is TGTGCCAGCAGCTGGTGGACAGGACAGAACACCGGGGAGCTGTTTTTT.

The CDR3 DNA reads as TGTGCCAGCAGTTACTCAGGAAATGAGCAGTTCTTC. Translated, it gives CASSYSGNEQFF. This chain connects TRBV6-5 to TRBJ2-1, with D unclear. This CDR3 comprises 12 residues. The V end was cut by 0 bases, the J end by 7 bases, with 4 bases between. Germline V gene lookup returns CDR1 MNHEY and CDR2 SVGAGI.

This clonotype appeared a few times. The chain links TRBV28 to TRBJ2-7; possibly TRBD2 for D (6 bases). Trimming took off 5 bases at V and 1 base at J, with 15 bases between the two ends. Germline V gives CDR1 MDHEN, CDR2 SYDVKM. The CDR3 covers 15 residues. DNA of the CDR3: TGTGCCAGCAGTCCGCTAGGGCGGGGTTCCTACGAGCAGTACTTC. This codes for CASSPLGRGSYEQYF.

CDR3: CASRMGLANTGELFF. DNA of the CDR3: TGTGCCAGCAGAATGGGGCTAGCGAACACCGGGGAGCTGTTTTTT. This sequence joins TRBV7-9 and TRBJ2-2, with a weak D call TRBD1 (5 bases). This CDR3 has 15 amino acids. Germline V gives CDR1 SEHNR, CDR2 FQNEAQ (reference sequence). Trimming stripped 6 bases from V and 0 bases from J, with 11 bases between.

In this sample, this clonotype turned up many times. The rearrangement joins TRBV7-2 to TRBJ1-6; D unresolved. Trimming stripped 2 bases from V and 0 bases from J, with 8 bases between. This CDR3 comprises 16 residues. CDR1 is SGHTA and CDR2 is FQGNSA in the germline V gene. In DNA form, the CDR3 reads TGTGCCAGCAGCTTACAGGCCCGCTCCTATAATTCACCCCTCCACTTT. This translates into CASSLQARSYNSPLHF.

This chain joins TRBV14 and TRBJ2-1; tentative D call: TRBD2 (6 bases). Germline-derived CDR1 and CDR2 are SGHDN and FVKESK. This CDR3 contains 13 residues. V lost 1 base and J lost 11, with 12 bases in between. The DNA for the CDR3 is TGTGCCAGCAGCCAAGCCGGACTACCAAAGCAGTTCTTC. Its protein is CASSQAGLPKQFF. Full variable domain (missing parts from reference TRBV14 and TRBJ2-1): EAGVTQFPSHSVIEKGQTVTLRCDPISGHDNLYWYRRVMGKEIKFLLHFVKESKQDESGMPNNRFLAERTGGTYSTLKVQPAELEDSGVYFCASSQAGLPKQFFGPGTRLTVL.

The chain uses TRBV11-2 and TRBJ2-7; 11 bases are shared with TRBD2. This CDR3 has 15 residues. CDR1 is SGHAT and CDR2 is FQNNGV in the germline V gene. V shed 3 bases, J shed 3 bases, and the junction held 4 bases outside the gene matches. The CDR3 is CASSFAGTSGYEQYF. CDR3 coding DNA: TGTGCCAGCAGCTTCGCCGGGACTAGCGGCTACGAGCAGTACTTC.

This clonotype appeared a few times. The CDR3 sequence: CASSQGGRLAGYNEQFF. The CDR3 bases are TGTGCCAGCAGCCAAGGGGGCCGGCTAGCGGGATACAATGAGCAGTTCTTC. The gene calls are TRBV14 and TRBJ2-1, with TRBD2 identical over 9 bases. This CDR3 spans 17 amino acids. The V and J ends lost 1 base and 4 bases, in that order; junction bases with no gene match: 8. Germline V gives CDR1 SGHDN, CDR2 FVKESK.

The CDR3 sequence: CASSNRQGPENIQYF. The CDR3 coding sequence is TGTGCCAGCTCGAATCGACAGGGGCCTGAAAACATTCAGTACTTC. The chain links TRBV18 to TRBJ2-4; 8 positions agree with TRBD1. V was clipped by 6 bases and J by 5 bases; unmatched bases: 9. The CDR3 has 15 amino acids. Germline V gives CDR1 KGHSH, CDR2 LQKENI.

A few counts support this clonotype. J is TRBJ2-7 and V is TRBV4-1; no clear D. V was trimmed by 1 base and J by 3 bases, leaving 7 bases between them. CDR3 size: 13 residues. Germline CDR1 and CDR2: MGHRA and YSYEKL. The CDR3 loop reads CASSQVGLYEQYF. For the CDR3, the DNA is TGCGCCAGCAGCCAAGTAGGCCTCTACGAGCAGTACTTC.

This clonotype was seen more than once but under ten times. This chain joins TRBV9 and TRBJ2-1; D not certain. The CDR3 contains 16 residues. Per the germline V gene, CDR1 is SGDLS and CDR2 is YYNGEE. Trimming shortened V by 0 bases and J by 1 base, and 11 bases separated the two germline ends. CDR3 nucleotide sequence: TGTGCCAGCAGCGTAGGGGCACCCGATTCCTACAATGAGCAGTTCTTC. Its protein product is CASSVGAPDSYNEQFF. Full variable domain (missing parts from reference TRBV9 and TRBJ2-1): DSGVTQTPKHLITATGQRVTLRCSPRSGDLSVYWYQQSLDQGLQFLIQYYNGEERAKGNILERFSAQQFPDLHSELNLSSLELGDSALYFCASSVGAPDSYNEQFFGPGTRLTVL.

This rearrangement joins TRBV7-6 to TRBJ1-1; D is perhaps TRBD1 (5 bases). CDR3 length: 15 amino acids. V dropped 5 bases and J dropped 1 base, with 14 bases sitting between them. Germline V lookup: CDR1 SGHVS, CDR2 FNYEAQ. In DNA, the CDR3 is TGTGCCAGCAGCCGGGGTAGGACATCGAACACTGAAGCTTTCTTT. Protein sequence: CASSRGRTSNTEAFF.

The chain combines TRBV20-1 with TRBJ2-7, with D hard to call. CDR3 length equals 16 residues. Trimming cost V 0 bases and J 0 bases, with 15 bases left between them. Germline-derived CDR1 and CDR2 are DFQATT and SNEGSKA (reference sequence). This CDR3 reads CSARDLGDSRSYEQYF. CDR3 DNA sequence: TGCAGTGCTAGAGATCTTGGGGATTCCCGCTCCTACGAGCAGTACTTC.

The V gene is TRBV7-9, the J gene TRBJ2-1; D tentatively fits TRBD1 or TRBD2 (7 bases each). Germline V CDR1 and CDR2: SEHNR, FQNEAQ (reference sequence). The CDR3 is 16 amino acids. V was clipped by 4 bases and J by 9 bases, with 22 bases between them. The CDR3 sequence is CASSSPSRGGRVEQFF. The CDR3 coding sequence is TGTGCCAGCAGCTCTCCTAGCAGGGGGGGCCGGGTTGAGCAGTTCTTC.

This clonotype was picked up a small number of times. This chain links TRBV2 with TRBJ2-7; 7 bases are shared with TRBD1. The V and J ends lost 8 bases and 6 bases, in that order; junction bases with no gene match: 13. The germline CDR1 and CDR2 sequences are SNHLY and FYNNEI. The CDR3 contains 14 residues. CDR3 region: CASRPTRTGSEQYF. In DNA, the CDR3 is TGTGCCAGCCGACCAACCAGGACAGGATCCGAGCAGTACTTC. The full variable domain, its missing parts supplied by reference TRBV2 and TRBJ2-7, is EPEVTQTPSHQVTQMGQEVILRCVPISNHLYFYWYRQILGQKVEFLVSFYNNEISEKSEIFDDQFSVERPDGSNFTLKIRSTKLEDSAMYFCASRPTRTGSEQYFGPGTRLTVT.